This TCR beta chain derives from a study of shared clonotypes between healthy human individuals. Original processing notes: Junction-only immunoSEQ sequences carried no quality scores, so filtering differed. The protocol was immunoSEQ multiplex PCR, while the TCRdb copy is restricted to in-frame clones and leaves out a portion. That table is the source of V, J and clone size, and D and trimming were worked out from the DNA. The sample shows roughly 2,500,000 clones, roughly 93% of them seen only once. V gave up 2 bases and J gave up 5 bases; unmatched junction bases: 2. There are 14 residues in the CDR3. The germline V gene has CDR1 LGHNA and CDR2 YNFKEQ. Adults of Caucasian background living in Nashville, Tennessee made up all donors.

The rearrangement links TRBV4-2 to TRBJ2-3, with 9 positions matching TRBD1. The sequenced material came from naive CD4+ T cells from PBMCs. This sample's subset: CD45RA+ positively selected. This receptor was identified in a man aged 18 to 30 in good health. Some clones in this sample may be carry-over from other donors' samples. The CDR3 nucleotides read TGTGCCAGCAGCCAAAGACAGGGGGGAGATACGCAGTATTTT. Translating it yields CASSQRQGGDTQYF.